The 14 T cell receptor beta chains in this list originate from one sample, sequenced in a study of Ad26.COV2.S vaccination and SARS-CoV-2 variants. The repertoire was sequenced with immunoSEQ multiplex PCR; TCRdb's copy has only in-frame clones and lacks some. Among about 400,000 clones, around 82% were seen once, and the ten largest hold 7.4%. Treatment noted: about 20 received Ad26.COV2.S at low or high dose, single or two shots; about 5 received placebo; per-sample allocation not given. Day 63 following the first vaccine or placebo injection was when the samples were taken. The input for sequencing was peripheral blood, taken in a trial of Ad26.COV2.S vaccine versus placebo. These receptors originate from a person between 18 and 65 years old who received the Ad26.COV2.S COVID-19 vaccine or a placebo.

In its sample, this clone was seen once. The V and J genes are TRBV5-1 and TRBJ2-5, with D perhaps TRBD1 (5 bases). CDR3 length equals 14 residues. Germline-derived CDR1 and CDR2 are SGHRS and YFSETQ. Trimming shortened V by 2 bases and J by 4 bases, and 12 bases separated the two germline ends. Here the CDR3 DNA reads TGCGCCAGCAGCTTCTTAGGGGCTGGAGAGACCCAGTACTTC. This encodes CASSFLGAGETQYF.

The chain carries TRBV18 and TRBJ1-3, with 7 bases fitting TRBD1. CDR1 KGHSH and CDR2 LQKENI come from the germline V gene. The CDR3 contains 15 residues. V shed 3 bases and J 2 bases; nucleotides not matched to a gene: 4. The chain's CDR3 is CASSPSGGPGNTIYF. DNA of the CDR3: TGTGCCAGCTCACCCTCAGGGGGACCTGGAAACACCATATATTTT. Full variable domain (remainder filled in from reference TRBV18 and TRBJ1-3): NAGVMQNPRHLVRRRGQEARLRCSPMKGHSHVYWYRQLPEEGLKFMVYLQKENIIDESGMPKERFSAEFPKEGPSILRIQQVVRGDSAAYFCASSPSGGPGNTIYFGEGSWLTVV.

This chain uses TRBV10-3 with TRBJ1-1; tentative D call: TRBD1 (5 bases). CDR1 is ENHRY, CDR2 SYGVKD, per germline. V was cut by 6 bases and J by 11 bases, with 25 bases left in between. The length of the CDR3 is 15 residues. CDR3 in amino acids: CAISRLIRDPREAFF. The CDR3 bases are TGTGCCATCAGCCGCCTGATCCGGGACCCGCGAGAGGCTTTCTTT.

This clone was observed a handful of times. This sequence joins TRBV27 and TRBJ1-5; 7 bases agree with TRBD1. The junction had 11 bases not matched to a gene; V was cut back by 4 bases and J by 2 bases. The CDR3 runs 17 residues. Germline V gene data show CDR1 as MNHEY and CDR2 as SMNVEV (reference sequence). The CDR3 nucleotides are TGTGCCAGCAGTTCCCTTCTGACAGGGCTCGGCAATCAGCCCCAGCATTTT. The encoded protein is CASSSLLTGLGNQPQHF.

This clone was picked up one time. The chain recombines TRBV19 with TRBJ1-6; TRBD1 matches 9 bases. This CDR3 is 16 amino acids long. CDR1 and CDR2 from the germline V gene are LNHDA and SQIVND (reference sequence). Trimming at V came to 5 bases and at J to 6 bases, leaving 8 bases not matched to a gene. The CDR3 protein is CASSPGTGPTNSPLHF. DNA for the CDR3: TGTGCCAGTAGTCCTGGGACAGGGCCAACTAATTCACCCCTCCACTTT.

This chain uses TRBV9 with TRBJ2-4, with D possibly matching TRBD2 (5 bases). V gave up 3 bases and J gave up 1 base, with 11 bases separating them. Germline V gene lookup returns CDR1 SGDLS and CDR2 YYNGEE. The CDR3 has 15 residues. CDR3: CASSAGMAAKNIQYF. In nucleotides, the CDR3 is TGTGCCAGCAGCGCCGGGATGGCGGCCAAAAACATTCAGTACTTC.

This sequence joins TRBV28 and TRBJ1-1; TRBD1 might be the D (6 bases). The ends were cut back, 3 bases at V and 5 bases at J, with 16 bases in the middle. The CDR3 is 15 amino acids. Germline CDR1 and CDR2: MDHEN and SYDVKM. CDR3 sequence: CASSFPPTGSTEAFF. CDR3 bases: TGTGCCAGCAGTTTTCCGCCGACAGGTTCTACTGAAGCTTTCTTT.

CDR3 loop: CASQFKGGLNTEAFF. In nucleotides, the CDR3 is TGTGCCAGTCAGTTTAAGGGGGGCCTGAACACTGAAGCTTTCTTT. The chain has TRBV27 and TRBJ1-1, with a weak D call TRBD1 (6 bases). The V and J ends lost 9 bases and 0 bases respectively, with 17 bases between them. From germline, CDR1 is MNHEY and CDR2 SMNVEV (reference sequence). CDR3 size: 15 residues.

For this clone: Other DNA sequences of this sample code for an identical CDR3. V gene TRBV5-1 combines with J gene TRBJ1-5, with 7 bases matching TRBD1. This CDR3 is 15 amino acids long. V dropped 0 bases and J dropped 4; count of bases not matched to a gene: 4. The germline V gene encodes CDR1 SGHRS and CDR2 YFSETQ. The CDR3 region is CASSLAGQLNQPQHF. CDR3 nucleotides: TGCGCCAGCAGCTTGGCGGGACAGCTTAATCAGCCCCAGCATTTT.

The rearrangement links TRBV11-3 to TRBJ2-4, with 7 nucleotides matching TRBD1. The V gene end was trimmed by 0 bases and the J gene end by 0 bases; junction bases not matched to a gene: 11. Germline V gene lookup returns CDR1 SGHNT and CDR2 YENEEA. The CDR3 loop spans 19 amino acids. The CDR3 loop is CASSLELGGEGIAKNIQYF. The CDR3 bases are TGTGCCAGCAGCTTAGAACTAGGGGGCGAGGGTATAGCCAAAAACATTCAGTACTTC.

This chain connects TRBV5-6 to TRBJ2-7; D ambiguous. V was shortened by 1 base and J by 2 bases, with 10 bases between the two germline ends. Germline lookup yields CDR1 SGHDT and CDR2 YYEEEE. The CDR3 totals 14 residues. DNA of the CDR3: TGTGCCAGCAGCTTGCTAGGGCCAGCCTACGAGCAGTACTTC. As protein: CASSLLGPAYEQYF.

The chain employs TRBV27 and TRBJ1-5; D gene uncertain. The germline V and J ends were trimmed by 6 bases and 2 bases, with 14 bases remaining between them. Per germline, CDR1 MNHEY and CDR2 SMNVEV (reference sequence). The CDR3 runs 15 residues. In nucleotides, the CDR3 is TGTGCCAGCAGCCCCTTTTTAGGACGCAATCAGCCCCAGCATTTT. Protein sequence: CASSPFLGRNQPQHF.

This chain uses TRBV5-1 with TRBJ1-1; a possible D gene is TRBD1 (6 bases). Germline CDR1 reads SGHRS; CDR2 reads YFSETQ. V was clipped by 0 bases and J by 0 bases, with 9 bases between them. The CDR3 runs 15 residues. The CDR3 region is CASSLAAGVNTEAFF. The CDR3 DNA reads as TGCGCCAGCAGCTTGGCAGCAGGGGTGAACACTGAAGCTTTCTTT.

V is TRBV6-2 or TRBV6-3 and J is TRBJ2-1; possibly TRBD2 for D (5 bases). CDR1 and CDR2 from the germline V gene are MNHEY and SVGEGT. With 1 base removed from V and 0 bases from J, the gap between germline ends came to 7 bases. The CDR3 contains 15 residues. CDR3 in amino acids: CASSYFRGSYNEQFF. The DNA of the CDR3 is TGTGCCAGCAGTTACTTCCGGGGCTCCTACAATGAGCAGTTCTTC.